This T cell receptor (beta chain) stems from a study of T cell clusters in autoimmune cytopenias. One tube held mixed TRB-A and TRB-B primer pools for touch-down PCR. For each CDR3 protein, TCRdb gives one entry from its re-call of the multiplex PCR reads, without DNA. The listing contains more than 12,000 distinct CDR3 sequences. CDR3 size: 14 residues. The germline V gene encodes CDR1 SGHKS and CDR2 YYEKEE (reference sequence). Some 40,000 genome equivalents of blood DNA were amplified for TRB. The sample was also reused in another study, on T cell repertoires in aging, cancer and after chemotherapy.

Sample: peripheral blood. This chain links TRBV5-5 with TRBJ1-5. The source of this sequence is a human donor in good health. The CDR3 is CASSPRQGGHPQHF.